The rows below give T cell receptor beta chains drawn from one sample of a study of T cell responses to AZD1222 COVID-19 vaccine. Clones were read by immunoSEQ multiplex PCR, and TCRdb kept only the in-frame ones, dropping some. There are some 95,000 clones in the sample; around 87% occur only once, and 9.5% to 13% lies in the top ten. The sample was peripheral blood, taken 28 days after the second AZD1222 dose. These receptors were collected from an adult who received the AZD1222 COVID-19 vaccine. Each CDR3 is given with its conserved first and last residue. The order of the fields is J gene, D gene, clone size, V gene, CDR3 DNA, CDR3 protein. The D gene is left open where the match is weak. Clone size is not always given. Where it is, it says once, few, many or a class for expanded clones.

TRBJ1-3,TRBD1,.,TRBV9,TGTGCCAGCAGCGCCAGACAGGGAGCCACCATATATTTT,CASSARQGATIYF
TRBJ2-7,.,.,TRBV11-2,TGTGCCAGCAGTCCCGGTGTCTACAGGGGGGGTGTCTACGAGCAGTACTTC,CASSPGVYRGGVYEQYF
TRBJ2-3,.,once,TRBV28,TGTGCCAGCAGTCTCGGGGGTCCAGATACGCAGTATTTT,CASSLGGPDTQYF
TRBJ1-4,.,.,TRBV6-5,TGTGCCAGCATGGGGGCTGGGGAAAAACTGTTTTTT,CASMGAGEKLFF
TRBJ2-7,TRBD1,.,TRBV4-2,TGTGCCAGCAGCCAGGACAGGGTTAAGACCTACGAGCAGTACTTC,CASSQDRVKTYEQYF
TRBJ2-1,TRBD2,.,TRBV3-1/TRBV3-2,TGTGCCAGCACGGGGACTAGCGGTTACAATGAGCAGTTCTTC,CASTGTSGYNEQFF
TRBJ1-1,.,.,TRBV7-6,TGTGCCAGCAGCTTATCGGCCCAAAACGCCCTGAACACTGAAGCTTTCTTT,CASSLSAQNALNTEAFF
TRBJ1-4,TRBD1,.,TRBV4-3,TGCGCCAGCAGCGCCCGACAGGGGGCGGGGGAAAAACTGTTTTTT,CASSARQGAGEKLFF
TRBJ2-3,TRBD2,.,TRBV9,TGTGCCAGCAGCGTAGCGCCCAGCGGGGGGGCGACGCAGTATTTT,CASSVAPSGGATQYF
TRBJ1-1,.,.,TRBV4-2,TGTGCCAGCAGCCAAGATCAAGGACAGATGAACACTGAAGCTTTCTTT,CASSQDQGQMNTEAFF
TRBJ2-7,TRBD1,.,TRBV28,TGTGCCAGCAGTCTAGCCTCAGGGGGCCACGAGCAGTACTTC,CASSLASGGHEQYF
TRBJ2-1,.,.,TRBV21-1,TGTGCCAGCAGCAAATGGCCTAGAAACTACAATGAGCAGTTCTTC,CASSKWPRNYNEQFF
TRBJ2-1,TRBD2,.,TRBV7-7,TGTGCTAGCAGCTTGGGACTAGCTTCCCTGGGGAATGAGCAGTTCTTC,CASSLGLASLGNEQFF
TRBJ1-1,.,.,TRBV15,TGTGCCACCAGCAGAGATGGTTGGGGATACACTGAAGCTTTCTTT,CATSRDGWGYTEAFF
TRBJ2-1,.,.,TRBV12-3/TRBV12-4,TGTGCCAGCAGTTTTGTGGGTTACAATGAGCAGTTCTTC,CASSFVGYNEQFF
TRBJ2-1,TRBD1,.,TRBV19,TGTGCCAGTACCTTACAGGGGGCGGCGAGTAATGAGCAGTTCTTC,CASTLQGAASNEQFF
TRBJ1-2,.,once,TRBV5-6,TGTGCCAGCAGCTTAAACAGGGATAGCTATGGCTACACCTTC,CASSLNRDSYGYTF